This TCR beta chain derives from a study of blood T cell repertoires in COVID-19. Study at large: The cDNA or gDNA used as material had been derived from T cells, B-cell-depleted T cells, or PBMCs.

CDR1 and CDR2 from the germline V gene are SGHRS and YFSETQ. Deletions cut 2 bases from V and 2 bases from J, with 8 bases between. The length of the CDR3 is 14 residues. In the original analysis: Amplification of reference gene primers provided the estimated nucleated cell counts. Assay: immunoSEQ multiplex PCR; the TCRdb copy retains only in-frame clones and omits some. D and trimming come from the DNA, and the V and J calls and clone size come from that table. The table includes some 56,000 clones, 73% detected once. The chain uses TRBV5-1 and TRBJ1-3, with D perhaps TRBD1 (5 bases). The source is a woman between 50 and 59 years old with active or convalescent COVID-19. What was sequenced was peripheral blood. CDR3 residues: CASSFQGPGNTIYF. The CDR3 DNA reads TGCGCCAGCAGCTTTCAGGGTCCTGGAAACACCATATATTTT.